This T cell receptor beta chain was profiled in a study of cytomegalovirus exposure and HLA in healthy donors. This clone was counted only a few times. Its antigen remains unidentified. The PCR ran on 60 Vbeta and 13 Jbeta primers. TCRdb's table, derived via immunoSEQ multiplex PCR, lists solely in-frame clones and lacks some. The sample carries 100,000 to 150,000 clones, over 60% recorded once. This donor lacks a recorded CMV serostatus. CDR3 size: 14 residues. The germline CDR1 and CDR2 sequences are MNHNS and SASEGT. V lost 4 bases to trimming and J lost 4 bases, with 10 bases between them. Overall study results and limits: Later genetic work tied a missense DCLRE1C variant to beta-chain V and J trimming.

The sequence derives from a human donor in good health. What was sequenced was PBMCs. The chain has TRBV6-1 and TRBJ2-2; TRBD1 is a possible D gene (5 bases). The CDR3: CASSVGHRTGELFF. The CDR3 nucleotides are TGTGCCAGCAGTGTAGGACACCGCACCGGGGAGCTGTTTTTT.